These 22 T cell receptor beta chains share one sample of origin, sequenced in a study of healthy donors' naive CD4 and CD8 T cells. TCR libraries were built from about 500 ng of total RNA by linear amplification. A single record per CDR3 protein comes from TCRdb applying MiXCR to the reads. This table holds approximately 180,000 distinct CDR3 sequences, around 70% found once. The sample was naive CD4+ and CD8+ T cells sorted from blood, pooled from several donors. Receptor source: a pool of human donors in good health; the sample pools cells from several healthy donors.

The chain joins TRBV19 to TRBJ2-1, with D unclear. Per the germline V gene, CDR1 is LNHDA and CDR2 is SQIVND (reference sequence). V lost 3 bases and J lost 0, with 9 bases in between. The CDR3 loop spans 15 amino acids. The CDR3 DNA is TGTGCCAGTAGTATCCCCCCAAGCTCCTACAATGAGCAGTTCTTC. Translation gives CASSIPPSSYNEQFF.

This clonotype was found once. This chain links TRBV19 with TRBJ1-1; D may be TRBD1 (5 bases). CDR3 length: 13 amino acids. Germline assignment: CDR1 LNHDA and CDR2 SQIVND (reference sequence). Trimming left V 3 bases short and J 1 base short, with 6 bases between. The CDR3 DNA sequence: TGTGCCAGTAGTATGCAGGGGAACACTGAAGCTTTCTTT. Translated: CASSMQGNTEAFF.

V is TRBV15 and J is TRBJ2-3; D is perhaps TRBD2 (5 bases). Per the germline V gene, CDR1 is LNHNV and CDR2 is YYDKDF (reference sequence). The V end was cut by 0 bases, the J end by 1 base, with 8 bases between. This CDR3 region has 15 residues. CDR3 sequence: CATSRDLAGTDTQYF. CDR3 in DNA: TGTGCCACCAGCAGAGATCTAGCTGGCACAGATACGCAGTATTTT.

CDR3 in amino acids: CASSPRPHSGANVLTF. CDR3 in DNA: TGTGCCAGCAGTCCTCGCCCACACTCTGGGGCCAACGTCCTGACTTTC. The chain has TRBV6-5 and TRBJ2-6; unclear D gene. The CDR3 is 16 amino acids. Trimming left V 5 bases short and J 0 bases short, with 11 bases between. CDR1 is MNHEY, CDR2 SVGAGI, per germline.

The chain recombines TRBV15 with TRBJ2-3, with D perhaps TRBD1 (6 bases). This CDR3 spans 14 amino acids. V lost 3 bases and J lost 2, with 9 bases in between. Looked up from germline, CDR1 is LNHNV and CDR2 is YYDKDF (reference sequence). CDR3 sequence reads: CATSRTGYTDTQYF. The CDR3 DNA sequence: TGTGCCACCAGCAGGACAGGTTACACAGATACGCAGTATTTT.

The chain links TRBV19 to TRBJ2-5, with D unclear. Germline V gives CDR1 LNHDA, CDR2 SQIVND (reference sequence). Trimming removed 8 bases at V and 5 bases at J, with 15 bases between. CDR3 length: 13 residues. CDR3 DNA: TGTGCCAGTGCCGGTGGGGTGAGGGAGACCCAGTACTTC. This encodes CASAGGVRETQYF. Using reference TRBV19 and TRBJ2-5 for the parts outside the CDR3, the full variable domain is DGGITQSPKYLFRKEGQNVTLSCEQNLNHDAMYWYRQDPGQGLRLIYYSQIVNDFQKGDIAEGYSVSREKKESFPLTVTSAQKNPTAFYLCASAGGVRETQYFGPGTRLLVL.

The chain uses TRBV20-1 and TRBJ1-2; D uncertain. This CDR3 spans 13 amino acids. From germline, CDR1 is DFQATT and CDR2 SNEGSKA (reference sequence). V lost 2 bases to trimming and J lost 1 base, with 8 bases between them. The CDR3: CSARLGGNYGYTF. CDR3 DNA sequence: TGCAGTGCTAGATTGGGTGGTAACTATGGCTACACCTTC.

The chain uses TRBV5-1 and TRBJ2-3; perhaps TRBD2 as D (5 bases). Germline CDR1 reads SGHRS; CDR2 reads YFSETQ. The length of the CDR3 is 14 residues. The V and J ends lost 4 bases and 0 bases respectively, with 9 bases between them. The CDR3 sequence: CASSEGWSTDTQYF. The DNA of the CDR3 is TGCGCCAGCAGCGAGGGATGGAGCACAGATACGCAGTATTTT.

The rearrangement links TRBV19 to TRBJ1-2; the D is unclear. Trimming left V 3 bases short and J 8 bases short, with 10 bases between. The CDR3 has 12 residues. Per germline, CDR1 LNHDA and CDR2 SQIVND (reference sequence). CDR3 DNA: TGTGCCAGTAGTATTAATCAGTTCGGCTACACCTTC. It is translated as CASSINQFGYTF.

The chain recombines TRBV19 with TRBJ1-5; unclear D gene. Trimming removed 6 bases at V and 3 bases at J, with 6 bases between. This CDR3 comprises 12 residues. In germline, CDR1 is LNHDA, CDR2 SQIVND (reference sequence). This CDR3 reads CASRDLNQPQHF. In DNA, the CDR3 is TGTGCCAGTAGGGACCTCAATCAGCCCCAGCATTTT.

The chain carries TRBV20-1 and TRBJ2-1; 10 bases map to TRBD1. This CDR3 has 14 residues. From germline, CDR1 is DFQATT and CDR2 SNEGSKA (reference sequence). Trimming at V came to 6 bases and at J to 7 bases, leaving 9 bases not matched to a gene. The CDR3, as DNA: TGCAGTGCAATCGACAGGGGGCGCATAAATGAGCAGTTCTTC. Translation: CSAIDRGRINEQFF.

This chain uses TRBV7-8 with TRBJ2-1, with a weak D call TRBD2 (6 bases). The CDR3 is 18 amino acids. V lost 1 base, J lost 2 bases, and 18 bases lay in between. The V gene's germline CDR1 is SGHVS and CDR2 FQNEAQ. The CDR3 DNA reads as TGTGCCAGCAGCTTAGACGGGTTGACGGGGGTGGCCTACAATGAGCAGTTCTTC. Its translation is CASSLDGLTGVAYNEQFF.

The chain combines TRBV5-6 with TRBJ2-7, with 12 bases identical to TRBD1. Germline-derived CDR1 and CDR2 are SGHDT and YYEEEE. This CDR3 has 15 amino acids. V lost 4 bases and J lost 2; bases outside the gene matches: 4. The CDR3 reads CASSAGTGGAYEQYF. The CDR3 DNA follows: TGTGCCAGCAGCGCCGGGACAGGGGGCGCCTACGAGCAGTACTTC.

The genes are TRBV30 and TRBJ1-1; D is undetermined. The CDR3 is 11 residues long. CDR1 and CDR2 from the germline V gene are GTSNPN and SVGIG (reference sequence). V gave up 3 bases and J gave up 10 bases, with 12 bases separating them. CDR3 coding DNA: TGTGCCTGGAGCGCCCTATTGGGAGCTTTCTTT. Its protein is CAWSALLGAFF.

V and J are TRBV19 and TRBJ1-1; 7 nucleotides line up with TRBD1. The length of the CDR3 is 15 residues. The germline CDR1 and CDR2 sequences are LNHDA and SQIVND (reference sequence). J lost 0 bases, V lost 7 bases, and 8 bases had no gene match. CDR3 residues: CASTKRTGMNTEAFF. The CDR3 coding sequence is TGTGCCAGTACCAAACGGACAGGCATGAACACTGAAGCTTTCTTT.

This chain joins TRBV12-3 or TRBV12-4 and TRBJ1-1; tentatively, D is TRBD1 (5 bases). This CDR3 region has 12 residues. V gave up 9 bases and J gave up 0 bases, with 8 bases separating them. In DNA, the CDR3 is TGTGCCAGTGGGGGGTTGAACACTGAAGCTTTCTTT. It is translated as CASGGLNTEAFF.

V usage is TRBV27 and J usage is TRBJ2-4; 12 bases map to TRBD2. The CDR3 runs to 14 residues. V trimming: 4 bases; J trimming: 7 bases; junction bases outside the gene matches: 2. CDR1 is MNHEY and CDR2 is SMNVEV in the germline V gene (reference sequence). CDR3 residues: CASSSGTSGNIQYF. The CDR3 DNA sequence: TGTGCCAGCAGTTCCGGGACTAGCGGGAACATTCAGTACTTC.

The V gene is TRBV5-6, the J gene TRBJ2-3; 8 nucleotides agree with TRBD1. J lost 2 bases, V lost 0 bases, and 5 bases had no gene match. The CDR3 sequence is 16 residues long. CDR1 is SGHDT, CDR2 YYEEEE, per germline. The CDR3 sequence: CASSLEGQGFTDTQYF. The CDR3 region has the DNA TGTGCCAGCAGCTTGGAAGGACAGGGTTTCACAGATACGCAGTATTTT.

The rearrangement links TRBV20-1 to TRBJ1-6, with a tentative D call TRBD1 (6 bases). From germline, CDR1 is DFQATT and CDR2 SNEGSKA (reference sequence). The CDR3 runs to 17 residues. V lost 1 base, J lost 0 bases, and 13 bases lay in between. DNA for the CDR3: TGCAGTGCTAGAGTTACGACAGGCAGCTCCTATAATTCACCCCTCCACTTT. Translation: CSARVTTGSSYNSPLHF.

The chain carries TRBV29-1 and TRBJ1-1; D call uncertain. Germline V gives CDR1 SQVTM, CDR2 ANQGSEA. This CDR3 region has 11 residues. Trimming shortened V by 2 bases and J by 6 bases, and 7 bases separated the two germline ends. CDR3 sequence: CSVERSAEAFF. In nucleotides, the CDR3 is TGCAGCGTTGAAAGGTCCGCTGAAGCTTTCTTT. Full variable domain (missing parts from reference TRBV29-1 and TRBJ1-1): SAVISQKPSRDICQRGTSLTIQCQVDSQVTMMFWYRQQPGQSLTLIATANQGSEATYESGFVIDKFPISRPNLTFSTLTVSNMSPEDSSIYLCSVERSAEAFFGQGTRLTVV.

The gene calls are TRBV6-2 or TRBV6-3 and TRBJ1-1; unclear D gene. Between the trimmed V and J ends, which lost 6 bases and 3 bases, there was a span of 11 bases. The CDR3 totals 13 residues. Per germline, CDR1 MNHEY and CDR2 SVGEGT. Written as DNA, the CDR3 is TGTGCCAGCAGAACGATTGTGGACACTGAAGCTTTCTTT. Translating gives CASRTIVDTEAFF.

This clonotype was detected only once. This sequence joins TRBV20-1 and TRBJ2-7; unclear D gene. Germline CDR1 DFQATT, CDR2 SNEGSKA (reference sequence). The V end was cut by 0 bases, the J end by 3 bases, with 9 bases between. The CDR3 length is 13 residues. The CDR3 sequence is CSARDRPDYEQYF. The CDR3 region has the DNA TGCAGTGCTAGAGATCGGCCAGACTACGAGCAGTACTTC.